The 21 T cell receptor beta chains in this list originate from one sample, sequenced in a study of follicular helper T cells after annual influenza vaccination. Profiled with immunoSEQ multiplex PCR; TCRdb holds only in-frame clones, not every one. In the table there are roughly 9,300 clones, roughly 80% of which are singletons. Time point specified: 2015-2016 season, 7 days after influenza vaccination. This material consisted of CXCR5+ CD38- circulating T follicular helper cells from blood, taken 7 days after influenza vaccination. Subset specified: circulating Tfh, non-naive CD4+CXCR5+PD-1+ (ICOS+CD38+ or ICOS-CD38-). Receptors originate from an adult who received the influenza vaccine.

The rearrangement uses TRBV6-5 and TRBJ1-1; TRBD1 might be the D (6 bases). The germline V and J ends were trimmed by 2 bases and 10 bases, with 14 bases remaining between them. Germline V gene lookup returns CDR1 MNHEY and CDR2 SVGAGI. This CDR3 is 13 amino acids long. CDR3 loop: CASSYRDTGGAFF. CDR3 nucleotides: TGTGCCAGCAGTTACAGGGACACCGGTGGAGCTTTCTTT.

This clone has just a few counts. The rearrangement joins TRBV14 to TRBJ2-7, with D hard to call. CDR3 length equals 11 residues. Trimming shortened V by 0 bases and J by 3 bases, and 0 bases separated the two germline ends. CDR1 and CDR2 from the germline V gene are SGHDN and FVKESK. The CDR3 loop is CASSQDYEQYF. The CDR3 DNA follows: TGTGCCAGCAGCCAAGACTACGAGCAGTACTTC.

V gene TRBV28 combines with J gene TRBJ2-6; the D is unclear. CDR1 and CDR2 from the germline V gene are MDHEN and SYDVKM. V lost 6 bases and J lost 1, with 4 bases in between. CDR3 length: 13 amino acids. Here the CDR3 DNA reads TGTGCCAGCAGCCCTTCTGGGGCCAACGTCCTGACTTTC. As protein: CASSPSGANVLTF.

The gene calls are TRBV7-3 and TRBJ2-2, with a possible D match to TRBD2 (6 bases). V lost 8 bases and J lost 1, with 11 bases in between. This CDR3 region has 14 residues. Germline assignment: CDR1 SGHTA and CDR2 FQGTGA. For the CDR3, the DNA is TGTGCCAGCGAGCTTAGCGGGAACACCGGGGAGCTGTTTTTT. Its protein product is CASELSGNTGELFF.

This rearrangement joins TRBV6-1 to TRBJ1-5, with a tentative D call TRBD1 (5 bases). The CDR3 sequence is 15 residues long. Germline CDR1 is MNHNS and CDR2 is SASEGT. Trimming took 7 bases from V and 0 from J, leaving 13 bases between them. CDR3 coding DNA: TGTGCCAGCAACCTGGGACTGTATAGCAATCAGCCCCAGCATTTT. Translating gives CASNLGLYSNQPQHF.

V is TRBV5-4 and J is TRBJ2-3, with D possibly matching TRBD2 (7 bases). The CDR3 consists of 14 residues. Germline assignment: CDR1 SGHNT and CDR2 YYREEE (reference sequence). The V and J ends lost 4 bases and 7 bases respectively, with 16 bases between them. The DNA of the CDR3 is TGTGCCAGCAGCGGGGGGGGCGGGTTTAATACGCAGTATTTT. Protein sequence: CASSGGGGFNTQYF.

This clone was seen a few times. The V gene is TRBV5-5, the J gene TRBJ1-2, with TRBD1 as a possible D gene (5 bases). The CDR3 totals 15 residues. V was trimmed by 7 bases and J by 0 bases, leaving 16 bases between them. The germline V gene has CDR1 SGHKS and CDR2 YYEKEE (reference sequence). The CDR3 DNA reads TGTGCCAGCGGCGAGTGGGGCAGGGCTAACTATGGCTACACCTTC. Protein: CASGEWGRANYGYTF.

This chain joins TRBV14 and TRBJ2-5; 13 bases align to TRBD2. CDR3 size: 16 residues. Germline V CDR1 and CDR2: SGHDN, FVKESK. V trimming: 2 bases; J trimming: 3 bases; junction bases outside the gene matches: 3. The CDR3 coding sequence is TGTGCCAGCAGCCAACCGGGACTAGCGGGGAAAGAGACCCAGTACTTC. Its translation: CASSQPGLAGKETQYF.

The rearrangement links TRBV11-2 to TRBJ1-3; 8 bases agree with TRBD1. The CDR3 contains 16 residues. Germline CDR1 SGHAT, CDR2 FQNNGV. The V gene end was trimmed by 9 bases and the J gene end by 3 bases; junction bases not matched to a gene: 13. CDR3 residues: CARTRRDRSFGNTIYF. The CDR3 DNA is TGTGCCAGGACGAGACGGGACAGGTCATTTGGAAACACCATATATTTT. The variable domain in full, with the rest retrieved from reference TRBV11-2 and TRBJ1-3, is EAGVAQSPRYKIIEKRQSVAFWCNPISGHATLYWYQQILGQGPKLLIQFQNNGVVDDSQLPKDRFSAERLKGVDSTLKIQPAKLEDSAVYLCARTRRDRSFGNTIYFGEGSWLTVV.

This clone came up a few times. The chain is built from TRBV28 and TRBJ1-2; D ambiguous. V shed 6 bases and J shed 4 bases, with 12 bases lying between them. The germline V gene has CDR1 MDHEN and CDR2 SYDVKM. The CDR3 has 13 amino acids. Written as DNA, the CDR3 is TGTGCCAGCAGCCCCGCCCAATTCTATGGCTACACCTTC. Amino acids: CASSPAQFYGYTF.

A few counts support this clone. The genes are TRBV25-1 and TRBJ1-6; D is uncertain. The CDR3 spans 16 residues. Germline V gene data show CDR1 as MGHDK and CDR2 as SYGVNS. V was shortened by 3 bases and J by 8 bases, with 17 bases between the two germline ends. CDR3 sequence: CASSDVRGGSDSPLHF. The CDR3 DNA reads as TGTGCCAGCAGTGATGTCCGGGGAGGGTCTGATTCACCCCTCCACTTT.

The rearrangement uses TRBV15 and TRBJ2-3; the D is unclear. Trimming cost V 4 bases and J 8 bases, with 7 bases left between them. The CDR3 consists of 11 residues. CDR1 is LNHNV and CDR2 is YYDKDF in the germline V gene (reference sequence). The CDR3 reads CATSIEGTQYF. Written as DNA, the CDR3 is TGTGCCACCAGCATAGAAGGTACGCAGTATTTT.

The J gene is TRBJ2-3, the V gene TRBV4-1; TRBD2 matches 9 bases. The CDR3 totals 15 residues. Trimming at V came to 2 bases and at J to 2 bases, leaving 2 bases not matched to a gene. Germline assignment: CDR1 MGHRA and CDR2 YSYEKL. Here the CDR3 reads CASSQLAGSTDTQYF. In DNA, the CDR3 is TGCGCCAGCAGCCAACTAGCGGGGTCCACAGATACGCAGTATTTT.

This chain uses TRBV11-3 with TRBJ2-7; no reliable D call. Trimming took off 1 base at V and 3 bases at J, with 7 bases between the two ends. CDR1 SGHNT and CDR2 YENEEA come from the germline V gene. This CDR3 has 13 amino acids. The CDR3 here is CASSLVDGYEQYF. As DNA, the CDR3 is TGTGCCAGCAGCTTAGTCGACGGCTACGAGCAGTACTTC. The whole variable domain, filled in from reference TRBV11-3 and TRBJ2-7, reads EAGVVQSPRYKIIEKKQPVAFWCNPISGHNTLYWYLQNLGQGPELLIRYENEEAVDDSQLPKDRFSAERLKGVDSTLKIQPAELGDSAVYLCASSLVDGYEQYFGPGTRLTVT.

The chain has TRBV7-3 and TRBJ2-3, with TRBD2 matching 8 bases. The CDR3 is 14 residues long. From germline, CDR1 is SGHTA and CDR2 FQGTGA. V was clipped by 5 bases and J by 6 bases; unmatched bases: 7. The CDR3 nucleotides are TGTGCCAGCAGCCGACGGGGCGGGAGGGATACGCAGTATTTT. Residues: CASSRRGGRDTQYF.

The rearrangement links TRBV6-5 to TRBJ1-2; D perhaps matches TRBD1 (5 bases). CDR1 is MNHEY, CDR2 SVGAGI, per germline. Trimming took off 4 bases at V and 6 bases at J, with 15 bases between the two ends. The CDR3 has 14 amino acids. This chain's CDR3 is CASSSNARADGYTF. The CDR3 DNA reads TGTGCCAGCAGTTCAAACGCCAGGGCCGATGGCTACACCTTC.

A few counts support this clone. The gene calls are TRBV11-2 and TRBJ1-6; 8 bases fit TRBD1. CDR3 size: 13 residues. Germline CDR1 is SGHAT and CDR2 is FQNNGV. After removal of 5 bases from V and 9 bases from J, the junction contained 3 bases not matched to a gene. The DNA of the CDR3 is TGTGCCAGCAGCCTACAGGGGGGTTCACCCCTCCACTTT. Amino acids: CASSLQGGSPLHF.

V gene TRBV6-4 combines with J gene TRBJ2-6; D remains ambiguous. With 4 bases removed from V and 0 bases from J, the gap between germline ends came to 7 bases. In germline, CDR1 is MRHNA, CDR2 SNTAGT. This CDR3 has 15 amino acids. In DNA form, the CDR3 reads TGTGCCAGCAGTGCCCAGTTCTCTGGGGCCAACGTCCTGACTTTC. Translating it yields CASSAQFSGANVLTF.

A note on this clone: The junction does not match germline at one end; this may be a read error. The chain carries TRBV7-9 and TRBJ1-1; the match to TRBD1 covers 9 bases. This CDR3 contains 13 residues. Germline V gene data show CDR1 as SEHNR and CDR2 as FQNEAQ (reference sequence). In nucleotides, the CDR3 is TGCGCCAGCAGCCAAGGGACAGGGACTGAAGCTTTCTTT. Its translation is CASSQGTGTEAFF.

This chain uses TRBV29-1 with TRBJ2-1, with TRBD1 identical over 8 bases. The CDR3 covers 14 residues. From germline, CDR1 is SQVTM and CDR2 ANQGSEA. V shed 6 bases, J shed 1 base, and the junction held 5 bases outside the gene matches. CDR3 protein: CSVTGTGSYNEQFF. Here the CDR3 DNA reads TGCAGCGTGACCGGGACAGGATCCTACAATGAGCAGTTCTTC.

The genes are TRBV12-5 and TRBJ1-3, with D maybe TRBD1 (5 bases). Trimming took off 8 bases at V and 0 bases at J, with 8 bases between the two ends. The germline CDR1 and CDR2 sequences are LGHNT and FRNRAP. The CDR3 runs 13 residues. The CDR3 spells CASTGNSGNTIYF. CDR3 in DNA: TGTGCTAGTACAGGAAACTCTGGAAACACCATATATTTT.